A single sample is the source of the 14 T cell receptor beta chains below, sequenced in a study of T cell repertoires in cytomegalovirus infection. Antigen specificity for these receptors is unknown. TCRdb re-analysed the reads in MiXCR, keeping a single row per CDR3 protein. Of 300,000 to 400,000 distinct CDR3 sequences in the sample, 25% to 35% were seen once. The sample consisted of cultured PBMCs, taken from culture after CMV antigen stimulation. The receptors were sampled from a human donor in good health (CMV status not recorded). Some clones in this sample may be carry-over from other donors' samples.

The genes are TRBV25-1 and TRBJ1-2, with unresolved D. The germline CDR1 and CDR2 sequences are MGHDK and SYGVNS. The CDR3 has 14 residues. The germline V and J ends were trimmed by 2 bases and 5 bases, with 12 bases remaining between them. The CDR3 loop reads CASSEGDRRYGYTF. The CDR3 DNA is TGTGCCAGCAGTGAAGGCGACCGTCGGTATGGCTACACCTTC.

This clonotype was observed a few times. The V call is TRBV5-4, the J call TRBJ1-1, with 7 bases fitting TRBD1. V lost 1 base and J lost 1; bases outside the gene matches: 4. This CDR3 is built from 15 residues. Germline values: CDR1 SGHNT, CDR2 YYREEE (reference sequence). The CDR3 loop reads CASSLPRTGNTEAFF. The DNA of the CDR3 is TGTGCCAGCAGCTTGCCCCGGACAGGGAACACTGAAGCTTTCTTT.

The table lists this clonotype with a few counts. The CDR3 is CASSERTGGDQPQHF. The DNA for the CDR3 is TGTGCCAGTAGTGAACGGACAGGGGGGGACCAGCCCCAGCATTTT. The V and J genes are TRBV19 and TRBJ1-5, with 10 bases lining up with TRBD1. The germline gives CDR1 LNHDA, CDR2 SQIVND (reference sequence). With 5 bases clipped from V and 7 bases from J, the junction kept 8 bases outside the gene matches. The CDR3 extends over 15 amino acids.

The V call is TRBV9, the J call TRBJ1-5, with D unclear. The CDR3 runs to 13 residues. Germline V gene data show CDR1 as SGDLS and CDR2 as YYNGEE. V dropped 1 base and J dropped 0 bases, with 2 bases sitting between them. For the CDR3, the DNA is TGTGCCAGCAGCGTAAGTAGCAATCAGCCCCAGCATTTT. Amino acid sequence: CASSVSSNQPQHF.

The chain carries TRBV7-9 and TRBJ2-7, with D possibly being TRBD1 (6 bases). CDR1 and CDR2 from the germline V gene are SEHNR and FQNEAQ (reference sequence). The V end lost 4 bases, the J end lost 4 bases, and 11 bases lay between the germline ends. The CDR3 length is 13 residues. In nucleotides, the CDR3 is TGTGCCAGCAGCTCGCTCACAGGGTACGAGCAGTACTTC. Translation gives CASSSLTGYEQYF.

This clonotype was recorded only once. Mismatch with germline at one junction end may stem from a read error. This chain uses TRBV5-3 with TRBJ2-1, with TRBD2 matching 13 bases. TRBV5-3 is marked as an open reading frame, function uncertain. The CDR3 loop spans 15 amino acids. CDR3 coding DNA: TGTGCCAGCAGCTTGGGGACTAGCGGGAATGGTGAGCAGTTCTTC. It codes for CASSLGTSGNGEQFF.

This chain joins TRBV11-2 and TRBJ1-2, with TRBD1 matching 7 bases. Trimming removed 4 bases from V and 7 bases from J; junction bases left unmatched: 9. The germline CDR1 and CDR2 sequences are SGHAT and FQNNGV. This CDR3 is 14 amino acids long. The CDR3 coding sequence is TGTGCCAGCAGCTCGTCACAGGGGTCCGCTGGCTACACCTTC. The encoded protein is CASSSSQGSAGYTF.

This clonotype was counted between two and nine times. The V gene is TRBV7-2, the J gene TRBJ2-1; 9 nucleotides match TRBD2. V dropped 4 bases and J dropped 2; count of bases not matched to a gene: 3. Looked up from germline, CDR1 is SGHTA and CDR2 is FQGNSA. This CDR3 has 15 residues. CDR3 region: CASSSAGGPYNEQFF. The CDR3 coding sequence is TGTGCCAGCAGCTCAGCGGGAGGCCCCTACAATGAGCAGTTCTTC.

The genes are TRBV7-6 and TRBJ2-3, with 7 bases matching TRBD1. The CDR3 contains 15 residues. Germline-derived CDR1 and CDR2 are SGHVS and FNYEAQ. Losses at the gene ends were 4 bases for V and 3 bases for J; bases not matched to a gene: 7. CDR3 bases: TGTGCCAGCAGCTCACGGACAGGCGAGACAGATACGCAGTATTTT. The encoded protein is CASSSRTGETDTQYF.

A few counts support this clonotype. The genes are TRBV14 and TRBJ1-4; TRBD1 might be the D (6 bases). CDR1 and CDR2 (germline): SGHDN, FVKESK. V lost 3 bases, J lost 0 bases, and 14 bases lay in between. There are 17 residues in the CDR3. CDR3 loop: CASSHGQSPATNEKLFF. In DNA form, the CDR3 reads TGTGCCAGCAGCCACGGACAGTCCCCAGCAACTAATGAAAAACTGTTTTTT.

This clonotype was recorded once. The rearrangement joins TRBV29-1 to TRBJ2-1, with TRBD2 matching over 14 bases. The ends lost 8 bases at V and 8 bases at J; junction bases unmatched: 8. This CDR3 is built from 14 residues. Germline CDR1 SQVTM, CDR2 ANQGSEA. The CDR3 reads CSTWTSGRNDEQFF. DNA for the CDR3: TGCAGCACTTGGACTAGCGGGAGGAACGATGAGCAGTTCTTC.

Many counts were recorded for this clonotype. This chain links TRBV29-1 with TRBJ2-5; 8 bases map to TRBD1. This CDR3 comprises 13 residues. Per germline, CDR1 SQVTM and CDR2 ANQGSEA. V lost 4 bases to trimming and J lost 4 bases; unmatched junction nucleotides: 5. The CDR3 nucleotides read TGCAGCGTTGCAGGGGGCTTTGGAGAGACCCAGTACTTC. This gives the protein CSVAGGFGETQYF. Drawing the rest from reference TRBV29-1 and TRBJ2-5, the complete variable domain is SAVISQKPSRDICQRGTSLTIQCQVDSQVTMMFWYRQQPGQSLTLIATANQGSEATYESGFVIDKFPISRPNLTFSTLTVSNMSPEDSSIYLCSVAGGFGETQYFGPGTRLLVL.

The chain recombines TRBV7-4 with TRBJ2-5; no reliable D call. The ends were cut back, 3 bases at V and 3 bases at J, with 8 bases in the middle. The CDR3 contains 13 residues. CDR1 is SGHVT, CDR2 SQSDAQ, per germline. CDR3: CASSLLEKETQYF. The CDR3 coding sequence is TGTGCCAGCAGCTTGCTAGAGAAAGAGACCCAGTACTTC.

This clonotype has only a few counts. The genes are TRBV5-4 and TRBJ1-5; 12 positions match TRBD1. The junction had 8 bases not matched to a gene; V was cut back by 3 bases and J by 4 bases. CDR3 length: 17 amino acids. Germline V lookup: CDR1 SGHNT, CDR2 YYREEE (reference sequence). CDR3 sequence reads: CASSSNPGQGANQPQHF. The CDR3 DNA reads as TGTGCCAGCAGCTCTAACCCGGGACAGGGGGCAAATCAGCCCCAGCATTTT. The full variable domain, rest sourced from reference TRBV5-4 and TRBJ1-5, is ETGVTQSPTHLIKTRGQQVTLRCSSQSGHNTVSWYQQALGQGPQFIFQYYREEENGRGNFPPRFSGLQFPNYSSELNVNALELDDSALYLCASSSNPGQGANQPQHFGDGTRLSIL.